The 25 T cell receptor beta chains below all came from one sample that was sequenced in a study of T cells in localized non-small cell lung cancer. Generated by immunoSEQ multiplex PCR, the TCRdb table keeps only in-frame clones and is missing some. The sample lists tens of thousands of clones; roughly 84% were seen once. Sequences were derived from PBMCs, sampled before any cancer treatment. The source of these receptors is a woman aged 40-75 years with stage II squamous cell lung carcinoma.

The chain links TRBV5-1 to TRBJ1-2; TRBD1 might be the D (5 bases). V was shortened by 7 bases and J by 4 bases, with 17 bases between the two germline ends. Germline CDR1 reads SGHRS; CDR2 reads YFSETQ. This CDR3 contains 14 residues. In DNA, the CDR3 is TGCGCCAGCGGGAAGGAGGGGAAAAGCTATGGCTACACCTTC. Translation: CASGKEGKSYGYTF.

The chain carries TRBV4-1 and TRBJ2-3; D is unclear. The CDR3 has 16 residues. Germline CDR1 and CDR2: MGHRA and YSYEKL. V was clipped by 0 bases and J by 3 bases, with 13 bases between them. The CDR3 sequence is CASSQDLLVETDTQYF. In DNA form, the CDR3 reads TGCGCCAGCAGCCAAGATTTACTCGTGGAAACAGATACGCAGTATTTT.

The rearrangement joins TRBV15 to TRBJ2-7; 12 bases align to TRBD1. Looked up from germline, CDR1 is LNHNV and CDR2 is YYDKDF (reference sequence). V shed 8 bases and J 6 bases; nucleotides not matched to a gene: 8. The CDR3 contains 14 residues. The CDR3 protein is CATLGTGGWGEQYF. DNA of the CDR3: TGTGCCACCTTAGGGACAGGGGGCTGGGGCGAGCAGTACTTC.

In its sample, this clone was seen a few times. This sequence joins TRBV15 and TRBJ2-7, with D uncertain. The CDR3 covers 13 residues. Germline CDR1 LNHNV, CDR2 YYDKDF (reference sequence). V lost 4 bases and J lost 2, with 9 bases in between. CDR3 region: CATSTTLAYEQYF. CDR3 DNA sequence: TGTGCCACCAGCACTACGCTCGCCTACGAGCAGTACTTC.

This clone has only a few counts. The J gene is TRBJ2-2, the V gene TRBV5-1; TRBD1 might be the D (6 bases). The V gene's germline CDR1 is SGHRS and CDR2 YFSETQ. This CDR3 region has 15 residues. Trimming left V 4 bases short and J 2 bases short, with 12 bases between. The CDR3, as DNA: TGCGCCAGCAGCGTGACAGGAGCCAACACCGGGGAGCTGTTTTTT. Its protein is CASSVTGANTGELFF.

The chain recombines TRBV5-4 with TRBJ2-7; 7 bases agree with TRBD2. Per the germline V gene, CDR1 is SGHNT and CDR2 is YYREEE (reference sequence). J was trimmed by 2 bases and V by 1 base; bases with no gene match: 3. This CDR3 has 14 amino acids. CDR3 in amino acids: CASSLKAGAYEQYF. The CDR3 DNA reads TGTGCCAGCAGCTTGAAGGCGGGAGCCTACGAGCAGTACTTC.

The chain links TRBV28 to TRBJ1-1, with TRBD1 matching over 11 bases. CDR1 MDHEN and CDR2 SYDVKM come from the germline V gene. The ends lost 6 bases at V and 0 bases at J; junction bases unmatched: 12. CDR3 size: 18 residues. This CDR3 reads CASSSWAGTGGLNTEAFF. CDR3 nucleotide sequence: TGTGCCAGCAGCTCCTGGGCGGGGACAGGGGGGTTGAACACTGAAGCTTTCTTT.

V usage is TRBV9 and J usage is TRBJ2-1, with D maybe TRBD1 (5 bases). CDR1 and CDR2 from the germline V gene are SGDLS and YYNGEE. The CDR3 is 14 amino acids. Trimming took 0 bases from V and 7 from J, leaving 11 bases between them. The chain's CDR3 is CASSVGIRVNEQFF. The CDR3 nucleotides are TGTGCCAGCAGCGTAGGAATCAGGGTAAATGAGCAGTTCTTC.

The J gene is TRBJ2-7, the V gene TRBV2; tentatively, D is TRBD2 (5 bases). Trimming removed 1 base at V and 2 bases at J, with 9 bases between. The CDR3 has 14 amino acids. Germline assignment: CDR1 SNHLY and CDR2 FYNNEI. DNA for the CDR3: TGTGCCAGCAGTGAAGATCCGCGGGCCTACGAGCAGTACTTC. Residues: CASSEDPRAYEQYF.

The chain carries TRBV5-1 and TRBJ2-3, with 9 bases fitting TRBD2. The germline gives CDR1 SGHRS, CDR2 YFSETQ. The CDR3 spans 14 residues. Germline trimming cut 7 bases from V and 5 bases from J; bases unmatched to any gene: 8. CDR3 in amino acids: CASYVAGVRDTQYF. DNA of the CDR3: TGCGCCAGCTACGTAGCGGGGGTCAGAGATACGCAGTATTTT.

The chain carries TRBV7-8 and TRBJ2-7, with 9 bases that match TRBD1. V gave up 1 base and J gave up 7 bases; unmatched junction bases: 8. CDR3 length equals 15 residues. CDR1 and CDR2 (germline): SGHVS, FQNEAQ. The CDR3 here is CASSLEGQGSKEQYF. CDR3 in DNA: TGTGCCAGCAGCTTAGAGGGACAGGGCTCTAAAGAGCAGTACTTC.

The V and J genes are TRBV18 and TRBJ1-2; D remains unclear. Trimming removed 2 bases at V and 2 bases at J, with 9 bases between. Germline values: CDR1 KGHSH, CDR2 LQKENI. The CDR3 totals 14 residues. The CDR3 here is CASSPENGNYGYTF. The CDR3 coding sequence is TGTGCCAGCTCACCAGAGAACGGGAACTATGGCTACACCTTC. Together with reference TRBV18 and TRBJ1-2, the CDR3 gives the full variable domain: NAGVMQNPRHLVRRRGQEARLRCSPMKGHSHVYWYRQLPEEGLKFMVYLQKENIIDESGMPKERFSAEFPKEGPSILRIQQVVRGDSAAYFCASSPENGNYGYTFGSGTRLTVV.

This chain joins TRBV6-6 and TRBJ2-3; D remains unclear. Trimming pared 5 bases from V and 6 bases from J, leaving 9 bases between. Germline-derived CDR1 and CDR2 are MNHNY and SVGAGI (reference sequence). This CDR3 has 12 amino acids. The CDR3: CASSRLDDTQYF. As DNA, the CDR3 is TGTGCCAGCAGTCGGCTAGACGATACGCAGTATTTT.

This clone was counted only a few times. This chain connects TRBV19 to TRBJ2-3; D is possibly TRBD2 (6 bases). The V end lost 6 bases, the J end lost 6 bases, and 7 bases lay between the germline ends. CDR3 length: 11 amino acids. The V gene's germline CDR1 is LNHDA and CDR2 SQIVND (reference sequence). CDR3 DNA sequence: TGTGCCAGTAGGGCGGGGGATACGCAGTATTTT. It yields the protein CASRAGDTQYF. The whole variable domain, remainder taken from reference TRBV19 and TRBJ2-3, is DGGITQSPKYLFRKEGQNVTLSCEQNLNHDAMYWYRQDPGQGLRLIYYSQIVNDFQKGDIAEGYSVSREKKESFPLTVTSAQKNPTAFYLCASRAGDTQYFGPGTRLTVL.

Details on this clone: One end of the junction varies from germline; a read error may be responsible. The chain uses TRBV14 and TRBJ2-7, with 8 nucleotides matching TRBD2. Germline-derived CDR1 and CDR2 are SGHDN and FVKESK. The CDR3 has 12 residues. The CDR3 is CASSPVAGGRTF. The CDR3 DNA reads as TGTGCCAGCAGCCCAGTGGCGGGGGGCCGTACCTTC.

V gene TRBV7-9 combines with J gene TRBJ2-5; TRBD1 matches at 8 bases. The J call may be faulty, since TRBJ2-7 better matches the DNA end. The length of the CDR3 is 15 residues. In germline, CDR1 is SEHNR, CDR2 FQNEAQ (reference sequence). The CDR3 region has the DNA TGTGCCAGCAGCCTTGGACAGGGTAGGATGTACGAGCAGTACTTC. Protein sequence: CASSLGQGRMYEQYF.

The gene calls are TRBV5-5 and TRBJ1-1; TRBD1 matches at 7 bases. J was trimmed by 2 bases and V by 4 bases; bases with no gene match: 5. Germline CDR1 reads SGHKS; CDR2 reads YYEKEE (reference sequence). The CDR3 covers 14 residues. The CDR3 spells CASSLTGTNTEAFF. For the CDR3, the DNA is TGTGCCAGCAGCCTGACAGGGACCAACACTGAAGCTTTCTTT.

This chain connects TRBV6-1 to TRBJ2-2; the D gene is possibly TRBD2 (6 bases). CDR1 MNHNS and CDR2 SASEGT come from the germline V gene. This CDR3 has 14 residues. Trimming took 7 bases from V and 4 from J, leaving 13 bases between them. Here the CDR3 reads CASIQRAGTGELFF. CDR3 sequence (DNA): TGTGCCAGCATTCAGCGGGCCGGCACCGGGGAGCTGTTTTTT.

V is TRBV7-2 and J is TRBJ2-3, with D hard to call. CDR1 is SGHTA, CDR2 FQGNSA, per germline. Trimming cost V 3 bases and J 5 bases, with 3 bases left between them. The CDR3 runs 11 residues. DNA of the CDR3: TGTGCCAGCAGCTTCAAAGATACGCAGTATTTT. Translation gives CASSFKDTQYF.

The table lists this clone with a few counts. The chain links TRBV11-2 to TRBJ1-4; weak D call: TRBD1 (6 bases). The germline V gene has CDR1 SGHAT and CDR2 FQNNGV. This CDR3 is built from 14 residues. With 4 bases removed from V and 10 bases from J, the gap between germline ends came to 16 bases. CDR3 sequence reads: CASSSTGSYGKLFF. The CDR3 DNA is TGTGCCAGCAGCTCCACAGGGAGTTACGGAAAACTGTTTTTT. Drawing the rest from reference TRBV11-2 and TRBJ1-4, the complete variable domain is EAGVAQSPRYKIIEKRQSVAFWCNPISGHATLYWYQQILGQGPKLLIQFQNNGVVDDSQLPKDRFSAERLKGVDSTLKIQPAKLEDSAVYLCASSSTGSYGKLFFGSGTQLSVL.

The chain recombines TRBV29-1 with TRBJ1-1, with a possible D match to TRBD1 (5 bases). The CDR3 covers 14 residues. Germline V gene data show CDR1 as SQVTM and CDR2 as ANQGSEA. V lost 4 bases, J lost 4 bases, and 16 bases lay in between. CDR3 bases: TGCAGCGTTGTAATGGTGGGAGGGGCCACTGAAGCTTTCTTT. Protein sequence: CSVVMVGGATEAFF.

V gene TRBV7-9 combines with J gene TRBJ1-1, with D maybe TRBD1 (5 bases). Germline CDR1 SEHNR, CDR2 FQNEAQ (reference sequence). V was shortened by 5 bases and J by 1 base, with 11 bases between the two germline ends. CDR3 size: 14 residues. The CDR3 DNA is TGTGCCAGCAGCCCGCTCGGGGGGAACACTGAAGCTTTCTTT. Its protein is CASSPLGGNTEAFF. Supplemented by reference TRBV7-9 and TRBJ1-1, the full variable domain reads DTGVSQNPRHKITKRGQNVTFRCDPISEHNRLYWYRQTLGQGPEFLTYFQNEAQLEKSRLLSDRFSAERPKGSFSTLEIQRTEQGDSAMYLCASSPLGGNTEAFFGQGTRLTVV.

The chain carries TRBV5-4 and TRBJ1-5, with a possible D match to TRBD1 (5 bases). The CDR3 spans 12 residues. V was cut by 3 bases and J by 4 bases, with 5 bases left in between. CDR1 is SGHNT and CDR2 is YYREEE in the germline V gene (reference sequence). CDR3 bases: TGTGCCAGCAGCTCAGGGAATCAGCCCCAGCATTTT. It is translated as CASSSGNQPQHF.

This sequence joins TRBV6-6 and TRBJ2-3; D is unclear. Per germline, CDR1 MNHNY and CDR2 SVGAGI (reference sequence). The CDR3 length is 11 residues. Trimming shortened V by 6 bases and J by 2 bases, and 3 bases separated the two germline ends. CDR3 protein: CASRYTDTQYF. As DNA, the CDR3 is TGTGCCAGCAGGTACACAGATACGCAGTATTTT.

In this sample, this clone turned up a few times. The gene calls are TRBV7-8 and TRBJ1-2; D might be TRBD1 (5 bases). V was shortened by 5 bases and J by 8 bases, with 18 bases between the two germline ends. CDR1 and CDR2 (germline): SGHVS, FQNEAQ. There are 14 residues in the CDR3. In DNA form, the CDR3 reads TGTGCCAGCAGCCGTGCGAGGTCTTGGGACGGCTACACCTTC. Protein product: CASSRARSWDGYTF.